This T cell receptor beta chain was sequenced for a study of cytomegalovirus exposure and HLA in healthy donors. General observations from the study: TCR beta V- and J-gene trimming was later associated with a missense DCLRE1C variant. Most observed TCR sequences were rare, whereas some public TCRs were detected in many donors. Researchers reported that a few CMV-associated chains were confirmed in vitro as CMV antigen-specific.

This CDR3 has 15 amino acids. Per the germline V gene, CDR1 is SGHTA and CDR2 is FQGNSA. V lost 4 bases to trimming and J lost 7 bases, with 19 bases between them. With 60 Vbeta and 13 Jbeta primers, the PCR was carried out. Measured with immunoSEQ multiplex PCR; TCRdb has only the in-frame clones, and not every one. This sample's table reports some 75,000 clones. With regard to this clone: The antigen remains undetermined.

The TCR sequence derives from a boy aged 5 to 17 in good health and CMV-seronegative. The sample taken for sequencing was PBMCs. The rearrangement uses TRBV7-2 and TRBJ1-2; possibly TRBD1 for D (6 bases). The CDR3 spells CASSSLPAGAGGYTF. CDR3 DNA sequence: TGTGCCAGCAGCTCACTACCGGCAGGGGCGGGTGGCTACACCTTC.